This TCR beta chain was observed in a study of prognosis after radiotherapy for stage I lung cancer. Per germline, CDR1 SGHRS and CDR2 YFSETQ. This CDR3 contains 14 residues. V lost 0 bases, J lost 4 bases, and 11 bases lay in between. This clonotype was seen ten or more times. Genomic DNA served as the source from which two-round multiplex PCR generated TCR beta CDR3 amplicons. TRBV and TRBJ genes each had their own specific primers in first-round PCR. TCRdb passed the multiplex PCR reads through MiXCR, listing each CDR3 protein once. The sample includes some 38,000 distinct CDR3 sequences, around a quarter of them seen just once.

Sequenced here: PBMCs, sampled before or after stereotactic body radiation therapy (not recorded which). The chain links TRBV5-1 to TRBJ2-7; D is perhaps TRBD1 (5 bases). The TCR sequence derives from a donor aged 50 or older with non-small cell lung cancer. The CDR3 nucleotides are TGCGCCAGCAGCTTGGAGGGGCTGGGATACGAGCAGTACTTC. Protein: CASSLEGLGYEQYF.